This T cell receptor beta chain was captured by sequencing in a study of tumor-infiltrating lymphocytes in primary liver carcinoma. Background on the study: With diameters of about 4.2 to 10 cm, tumors were stage T1-T3 N0M0.

Remarks on this clonotype: Antigen: not known. In this CDR3 the conserved last residue, phenylalanine or tryptophan, is missing, so a read error is likely.

Study-level findings and limits: Compared with tumor region pairs, tumor-adjacent and tumor-blood pairs overlapped less. Only about 8-24% of top clones spanned all five tumor regions. The difference in top-250-clone fraction between tumors and blood was significant, favoring tumors (p = 0.039).

CDR3 length: 11 residues. Per the germline V gene, CDR1 is MDHEN and CDR2 is SYDVKM. V dropped 8 bases and J dropped 4 bases, with 8 bases sitting between them. From around 18-30 mg of unsorted bulk tissue, DNA and RNA were co-extracted together. Total RNA (roughly 0.45 ug) served as template for TCR beta cDNA synthesis primed by a constant-region primer. Construction of TCR beta libraries relied on three successive nested multiplex PCR rounds employing slightly modified ARM-PCR. It was with TRBV1-TRBV30 forward primers and a C-beta reverse primer that the first two PCR rounds were run, at approximately 10 cycles each. TCRdb fed the multiplex PCR reads into MiXCR, producing one record per CDR3 protein. The sample lists about 74,000 distinct CDR3 sequences, over 60% occurring once.

Sequenced sample: liver tumor tissue from sampling region 4. Documented subset: tumor region T4, right-lateral pole. The chain links TRBV28 to TRBJ1-1, with unresolved D. The receptor was isolated from a man in his forties with primary liver carcinoma and hepatitis B virus infection. CDR3 bases: TGTGCCAGCTTAGGTGGCACTGAAGCTTTCTCC. Translated, it gives CASLGGTEAFS.